This paragraph covers one T cell receptor (beta chain) sequence. The data stem from a study of cytomegalovirus exposure and HLA in healthy donors. PCR primers comprised 60 Vbeta and 13 Jbeta primers. The assay was immunoSEQ multiplex PCR, and TCRdb's table has in-frame clones only and misses some. Of 210,000 or so clones in the sample, roughly 85% were seen once. Trimming at V came to 3 bases and at J to 3 bases, leaving 5 bases not matched to a gene. The CDR3 runs to 15 residues. Per the germline V gene, CDR1 is MRHNA and CDR2 is SNTAGT. J is TRBJ2-7 and V is TRBV6-4; 10 bases line up with TRBD1. Input material: PBMCs. The clonotype was recovered from a girl aged 2-10 years in good health and CMV-seronegative. CDR3 protein: CASSETRTGGYEQYF. The CDR3 DNA is TGTGCCAGCAGTGAGACTCGGACAGGGGGCTACGAGCAGTACTTC.